The 9 T cell receptor beta chains below were found in one sample sequenced in a study of vaccination effects on CD4 cells after COVID-19. Subsequent to a culture period of more than 8 days, CD4+ T cells were isolated. Participants got two doses of BNT162b2 or mRNA-1273 vaccine. What these receptors recognize is not known. Assay: immunoSEQ multiplex PCR; the TCRdb copy retains only in-frame clones and omits some. This repertoire shows 57,000 or so clones, approximately 72% found once; its top ten account for 4.3%. Specimen: CD4+ T cells from PBMCs cultured without peptide, collected after COVID-19 vaccination. The source of these receptors is a human donor who received a COVID-19 vaccine.

The chain employs TRBV5-1 and TRBJ1-2; D unresolved. Trimming took 0 bases from V and 0 from J, leaving 6 bases between them. The CDR3 consists of 14 residues. Germline lookup yields CDR1 SGHRS and CDR2 YFSETQ. CDR3 bases: TGCGCCAGCAGCTTGGGGAGCTCTAACTATGGCTACACCTTC. It is translated as CASSLGSSNYGYTF.

This clone was seen more than once but under ten times. The rearrangement joins TRBV7-9 to TRBJ2-3, with D possibly TRBD1 on 6 matching bases. The length of the CDR3 is 16 residues. Germline values: CDR1 SEHNR, CDR2 FQNEAQ (reference sequence). V dropped 4 bases and J dropped 1 base, with 15 bases sitting between them. This CDR3 is CASSSPGASGTDTQYF. The CDR3 nucleotides read TGTGCCAGCAGCTCCCCAGGGGCCTCTGGCACAGATACGCAGTATTTT.

The chain combines TRBV28 with TRBJ2-7, with D possibly TRBD2 on 7 matching bases. The length of the CDR3 is 15 residues. Trimming shortened V by 5 bases and J by 5 bases, and 19 bases separated the two germline ends. CDR1 is MDHEN, CDR2 SYDVKM, per germline. The CDR3 coding sequence is TGTGCCAGCAGTGCCTCAGGGGCAGGGAGGGACGAGCAGTACTTC. The encoded protein is CASSASGAGRDEQYF.

This clone was detected once. The J gene is TRBJ1-1, the V gene TRBV7-3, with TRBD1 as a possible D gene (6 bases). The V end was cut by 1 base, the J end by 3 bases, with 18 bases between. The CDR3 extends over 17 amino acids. The germline gives CDR1 SGHTA, CDR2 FQGTGA. As DNA, the CDR3 is TGTGCCAGCAGCTTAATTGGGGGGGCCCGATGGGACACTGAAGCTTTCTTT. Amino acids: CASSLIGGARWDTEAFF.

V usage is TRBV11-2 and J usage is TRBJ2-7; D perhaps matches TRBD2 (6 bases). The V and J ends lost 5 bases and 4 bases respectively, with 18 bases between them. The CDR3 has 15 residues. Germline-derived CDR1 and CDR2 are SGHAT and FQNNGV. CDR3 DNA sequence: TGTGCCAGCAGCCCACTTACCGGGACTTTTTACGAGCAGTACTTC. Translated: CASSPLTGTFYEQYF.

The J gene is TRBJ1-1, the V gene TRBV5-5; D is undetermined. V lost 5 bases and J 1 base, leaving 12 bases between the germline ends. The CDR3 is 14 amino acids. Germline V gene sequence: CDR1 SGHKS, CDR2 YYEKEE (reference sequence). CDR3 protein: CASSSVRRNTEAFF. The DNA of the CDR3 is TGTGCCAGCAGTTCTGTCCGGCGGAACACTGAAGCTTTCTTT.

This clone was detected only once. This chain links TRBV19 with TRBJ1-2; unclear D gene. V was cut by 5 bases and J by 4 bases, with 17 bases left in between. This CDR3 has 15 amino acids. Germline CDR1 is LNHDA and CDR2 is SQIVND (reference sequence). CDR3 DNA: TGTGCCAGTAGTCCCATCCCGGGCGGACCCTATGGCTACACCTTC. This encodes CASSPIPGGPYGYTF.

The rearrangement joins TRBV6-5 to TRBJ1-5, with TRBD1 matching 8 bases. Germline V gene data show CDR1 as MNHEY and CDR2 as SVGAGI. The CDR3 has 14 residues. The J segment lost 4 bases and the V segment lost 6 bases, leaving 5 bases of the junction unmatched. This chain's CDR3 is CASSTDRGNQPQHF. CDR3 sequence (DNA): TGTGCCAGCAGCACTGACAGGGGAAATCAGCCCCAGCATTTT.

The rearrangement joins TRBV7-8 to TRBJ2-7; TRBD2 matches at 7 bases. Unmatched junction bases numbered 17, after V lost 5 bases and J lost 7 bases. Germline V CDR1 and CDR2: SGHVS, FQNEAQ. The CDR3 extends over 16 amino acids. CDR3 region: CASSPGSGLGNREQYF. The CDR3 bases are TGTGCCAGCAGCCCGGGATCAGGACTAGGCAATCGAGAGCAGTACTTC. Supplemented by reference TRBV7-8 and TRBJ2-7, the full variable domain reads GAGVSQSPRYKVAKRGQDVALRCDPISGHVSLFWYQQALGQGPEFLTYFQNEAQLDKSGLPSDRFFAERPEGSVSTLKIQRTQQEDSAVYLCASSPGSGLGNREQYFGPGTRLTVT.